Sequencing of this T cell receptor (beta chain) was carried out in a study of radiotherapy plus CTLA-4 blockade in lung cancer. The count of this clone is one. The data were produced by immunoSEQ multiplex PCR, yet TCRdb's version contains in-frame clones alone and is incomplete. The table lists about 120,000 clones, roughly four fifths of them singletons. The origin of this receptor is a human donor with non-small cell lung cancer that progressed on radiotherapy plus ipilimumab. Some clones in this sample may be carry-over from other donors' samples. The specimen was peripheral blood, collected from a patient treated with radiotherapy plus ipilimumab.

The CDR3 reads CASSSDGNTEAFF. CDR3 nucleotides: TGCGCCAGCAGCTCCGACGGGAACACTGAAGCTTTCTTT. The chain is built from TRBV5-1 and TRBJ1-1; D is ambiguous. Per germline, CDR1 SGHRS and CDR2 YFSETQ. Trimming left V 3 bases short and J 1 base short, with 7 bases between. This CDR3 is 13 amino acids long.